The 5 T cell receptor beta chains reported below all come from one sample, sequenced in a study of blood T cell repertoires in COVID-19. Some clones are missing from TCRdb's copy, which holds only in-frame ones; the method was immunoSEQ multiplex PCR. The sample yields about 26,000 clones, around 90% seen once. Sequenced: peripheral blood. The receptors shown here come from a human donor in a cohort sampled during active COVID-19.

Here the CDR3 DNA reads TGTGCCAGCAGCAGAGGGACAGGGGGTGACACCGGGGAGCTGTTTTTT. It yields the protein CASSRGTGGDTGELFF. V usage is TRBV5-4 and J usage is TRBJ2-2; 11 nucleotides line up with TRBD1. Trimming removed 4 bases from V and 3 bases from J; junction bases left unmatched: 5. Germline V lookup: CDR1 SGHNT, CDR2 YYREEE (reference sequence). The CDR3 length is 16 residues. The whole variable domain, remainder taken from reference TRBV5-4 and TRBJ2-2, is ETGVTQSPTHLIKTRGQQVTLRCSSQSGHNTVSWYQQALGQGPQFIFQYYREEENGRGNFPPRFSGLQFPNYSSELNVNALELDDSALYLCASSRGTGGDTGELFFGEGSRLTVL.

The chain has TRBV5-4 and TRBJ2-3, with TRBD1 identical over 8 bases. Germline trimming cut 4 bases from V and 0 bases from J; bases unmatched to any gene: 4. The CDR3 runs to 15 residues. Germline V gene sequence: CDR1 SGHNT, CDR2 YYREEE (reference sequence). This CDR3 reads CASSPGQGSTDTQYF. CDR3 nucleotide sequence: TGTGCCAGCAGCCCCGGACAGGGAAGCACAGATACGCAGTATTTT.

The J gene is TRBJ2-1, the V gene TRBV7-2; no reliable D call. V shed 5 bases and J shed 4 bases, with 6 bases lying between them. CDR3 length: 12 amino acids. Germline V gene sequence: CDR1 SGHTA, CDR2 FQGNSA. In DNA, the CDR3 is TGTGCCAGCAGCCCAGGTTACAATGAGCAGTTCTTC. Amino acids: CASSPGYNEQFF.

The rearrangement joins TRBV1 to TRBJ2-2; the table's TRBD1 call for D was not verified on the DNA. TRBV1 represents a pseudogene. The CDR3 sequence is 19 residues long. The CDR3 region is CTSSQGSWDRGMGIGELFF. The CDR3 coding sequence is TGCACCAGCAGCCAAGGATCCTGGGACAGGGGGATGGGGATTGGGGAGCTGTTTTTT.

The chain joins TRBV6-2 or TRBV6-3 to TRBJ2-1, with 10 bases aligning to TRBD2. Germline values: CDR1 MNHEY, CDR2 SVGEGT. This CDR3 region has 17 residues. J lost 0 bases, V lost 0 bases, and 2 bases had no gene match. CDR3 DNA sequence: TGTGCCAGCAGTTACTCGAGCGGGGGGGGCTCCTACAATGAGCAGTTCTTC. It specifies CASSYSSGGGSYNEQFF.